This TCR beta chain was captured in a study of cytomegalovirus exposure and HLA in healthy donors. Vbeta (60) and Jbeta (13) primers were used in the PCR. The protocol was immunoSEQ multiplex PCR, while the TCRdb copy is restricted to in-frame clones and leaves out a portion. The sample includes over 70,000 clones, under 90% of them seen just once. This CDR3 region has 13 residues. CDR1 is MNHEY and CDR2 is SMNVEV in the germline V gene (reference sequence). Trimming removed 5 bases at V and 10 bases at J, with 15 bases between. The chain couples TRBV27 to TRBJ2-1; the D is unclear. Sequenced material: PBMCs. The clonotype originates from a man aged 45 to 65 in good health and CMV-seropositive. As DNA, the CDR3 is TGTGCCAGCAGTCGCAGTCTTCTCAACGAGCAGTTCTTC. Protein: CASSRSLLNEQFF.